This TCR beta chain was captured in a study of CD8 T cells in ankylosing spondylitis (TCRdb year 2017). Looking at the study overall: The study set out to find disease-linked TCR variants by profiling T cell receptor beta repertoires in ankylosing spondylitis patients and healthy donors. Peripheral blood was sampled, and synovial fluid was also collected from ankylosing spondylitis patients. The full study cohort comprised 25 ankylosing spondylitis patients and over a hundred healthy donors.

CDR1 and CDR2 are drawn from the germline V gene: MGHRA, YSYEKL. The CDR3 measures 16 amino acids from cysteine to phenylalanine. The retained sequence is limited to the CDR3, 48 bases, with the frame set at the first base. The germline ends are 11 bases apart after V is trimmed by 3 bases and J by 0 bases. Sequencing relied on an Illumina HiSeq 2500. TCR beta libraries were prepared by quantitative 5'-RACE with molecular barcodes. In the paper's pipeline: Disease-linked TCR variants were identified with a new computational method built on a probabilistic model of VDJ rearrangement. Using fastp at Q25 and MiXCR, TCRdb reprocessed the public reads and kept productive beta chains. Entries that share a CDR3 protein sequence are merged under the most common genes and DNA. For this entry, the V and J calls and clone size follow TCRdb and not the study's own pipeline. Here the sample has about 340,000 distinct CDR3 sequences; roughly 14% occur a single time. 1.1% of the sample rests with the top ten.

Ten or more counts support this clonotype. Its antigen is currently not known. No base quality information exists; no much larger clone differs at one position. Study-wide findings and limitations: Some of the motif variants had been reported before in the synovial fluid and blood of reactive arthritis patients, a finding that suggests common disease-initiation mechanisms. According to the report, matched synovial fluid samples from ankylosing spondylitis patients were significantly enriched for the disease-linked clones. In peripheral blood, the disease-linked clones were found at relatively low frequencies and had a CD8+ phenotype. Blood from ankylosing spondylitis patients appeared to be characterized by a TCR beta motif composed of under 10 highly homologous amino acid variants.

The TCR sequence derives from a male donor with ankylosing spondylitis or in good health (not recorded which). Sample: blood, either unsorted or a sorted T cell fraction (not recorded which). The rearranged chain carries TRBV4-1 and TRBJ2-2; a tentative D call is TRBD1 (5 bases match). The CDR3 protein: CASSQGDSANTGELFF. The bases read TGCGCCAGCAGCCAGGGTGACAGTGCGAACACCGGGGAGCTGTTTTTT.